These 18 T cell receptor beta chains came from one sample sequenced in a study of blood T cells in healthy people across ages. Next came a second PCR, run for about 6 to 12 cycles, which used a sample-barcoded 5' primer along with a J-beta primer mix. TCRdb recomputed calls from the 5' RACE reads with MiXCR, one row per CDR3 protein. The sample has approximately 290,000 distinct CDR3 sequences; roughly a quarter are singletons. Sequencing was carried out using blood. Source of these receptors: a woman in her 70s in good health.

In its sample, this clonotype was seen a few times. J is TRBJ1-4 and V is TRBV29-1; D gene ambiguous. V shed 4 bases and J shed 4 bases, with 7 bases lying between them. The CDR3 is 12 amino acids. Germline-derived CDR1 and CDR2 are SQVTM and ANQGSEA. For the CDR3, the DNA is TGCAGCGTTGTGGGTGTTAATGAAAAACTGTTTTTT. Translation gives CSVVGVNEKLFF.

The CDR3 bases are TGTGCCAGCAGTGATTCAGGGGGCACTGAAGCTTTCTTT. It specifies CASSDSGGTEAFF. This chain links TRBV6-1 with TRBJ1-1; 7 positions match TRBD1. The CDR3 extends over 13 amino acids. Trimming removed 3 bases from V and 4 bases from J; junction bases left unmatched: 2. CDR1 and CDR2 from the germline V gene are MNHNS and SASEGT.

The rearrangement uses TRBV7-8 and TRBJ2-1; TRBD1 matches 12 bases. The CDR3 runs to 16 residues. Germline V lookup: CDR1 SGHVS, CDR2 FQNEAQ. V was clipped by 3 bases and J by 8 bases; unmatched bases: 8. The CDR3 region is CASSLQGQGAYHEQFF. CDR3 nucleotide sequence: TGTGCCAGCAGCTTGCAGGGACAGGGGGCATATCATGAGCAGTTCTTC.

This clonotype has only a few counts. The V call is TRBV5-1, the J call TRBJ2-6, with unresolved D. Germline-derived CDR1 and CDR2 are SGHRS and YFSETQ. V gave up 3 bases and J gave up 0 bases, with 7 bases separating them. The CDR3 has 15 residues. The CDR3: CASSSKASGANVLTF. DNA of the CDR3: TGCGCCAGCAGCTCCAAGGCCTCTGGGGCCAACGTCCTGACTTTC.

The chain couples TRBV7-2 to TRBJ2-2; possible D gene TRBD1, 5 bases. The CDR3 runs 13 residues. Trimming shortened V by 4 bases and J by 5 bases, and 8 bases separated the two germline ends. CDR1 and CDR2 from the germline V gene are SGHTA and FQGNSA. CDR3 amino acids: CASSSRVTGELFF. CDR3 sequence (DNA): TGTGCCAGCAGCTCCAGGGTAACCGGGGAGCTGTTTTTT. The whole variable domain, filled in from reference TRBV7-2 and TRBJ2-2, reads GAGVSQSPSNKVTEKGKDVELRCDPISGHTALYWYRQSLGQGLEFLIYFQGNSAPDKSGLPSDRFSAERTGGSVSTLTIQRTQQEDSAVYLCASSSRVTGELFFGEGSRLTVL.

The V call is TRBV7-2, the J call TRBJ2-7; 8 bases agree with TRBD2. Germline CDR1 is SGHTA and CDR2 is FQGNSA. Trimming at V came to 2 bases and at J to 3 bases, leaving 6 bases not matched to a gene. The CDR3 has 15 residues. CDR3 protein: CASSLRGGLNYEQYF. The CDR3 DNA follows: TGTGCCAGCAGCTTACGGGGGGGTCTCAACTACGAGCAGTACTTC.

This clonotype came up a few times. This chain connects TRBV5-1 to TRBJ1-1, with TRBD1 matching 11 bases. The germline gives CDR1 SGHRS, CDR2 YFSETQ. The CDR3 loop spans 16 amino acids. J gave up 4 bases and V 4 bases, and 9 bases lay outside the gene matches. This CDR3 is CASSAGDRGWVTEAFF. CDR3 nucleotides: TGCGCCAGCAGCGCAGGGGACAGGGGGTGGGTCACTGAAGCTTTCTTT.

The rearrangement uses TRBV7-9 and TRBJ1-4; TRBD1 aligns across 8 bases. CDR3 length: 14 amino acids. Germline lookup yields CDR1 SEHNR and CDR2 FQNEAQ (reference sequence). Trimming removed 5 bases from V and 4 bases from J; junction bases left unmatched: 3. DNA for the CDR3: TGTGCCAGCAGCCGGACAGGGATTAATGAAAAACTGTTTTTT. It translates to CASSRTGINEKLFF.

This chain joins TRBV5-5 and TRBJ2-1; D not certain. The CDR3 consists of 13 residues. Germline V gene sequence: CDR1 SGHKS, CDR2 YYEKEE (reference sequence). V lost 0 bases, J lost 8 bases, and 9 bases lay in between. DNA of the CDR3: TGTGCCAGCAGCTTGGCCTCGCGCGATGAGCAGTTCTTC. Amino acids: CASSLASRDEQFF.

This sequence joins TRBV14 and TRBJ1-1, with D possibly TRBD1 on 6 matching bases. V gave up 5 bases and J gave up 4 bases, with 14 bases separating them. CDR3 length: 14 residues. Germline loops: CDR1 SGHDN, CDR2 FVKESK. CDR3 loop: CASSSTGRATEAFF. CDR3 nucleotide sequence: TGTGCCAGCAGCTCCACAGGGAGGGCCACTGAAGCTTTCTTT. The complete variable domain, with remaining parts taken from reference TRBV14 and TRBJ1-1, reads EAGVTQFPSHSVIEKGQTVTLRCDPISGHDNLYWYRRVMGKEIKFLLHFVKESKQDESGMPNNRFLAERTGGTYSTLKVQPAELEDSGVYFCASSSTGRATEAFFGQGTRLTVV.

This clonotype was recorded many times. This chain uses TRBV25-1 with TRBJ2-5, with no clear D. CDR1 is MGHDK, CDR2 SYGVNS, per germline. V was cut by 3 bases and J by 5 bases, with 7 bases left in between. The CDR3 has 12 residues. DNA for the CDR3: TGTGCCAGCAGTGACCTAACCGAGACCCAGTACTTC. Its translation: CASSDLTETQYF.

The V call is TRBV10-3, the J call TRBJ2-7; TRBD2 might be the D (6 bases). CDR1 ENHRY and CDR2 SYGVKD come from the germline V gene. V was trimmed by 2 bases and J by 6 bases, leaving 17 bases between them. The CDR3 loop spans 15 amino acids. The CDR3 coding sequence is TGTGCCATCAGTGAGCCCACACCGGGACTTGGCGAGCAGTACTTC. As protein: CAISEPTPGLGEQYF.

This clonotype was recorded a few times. V and J are TRBV7-2 and TRBJ2-7; 7 nucleotides line up with TRBD2. V lost 2 bases and J lost 6; bases outside the gene matches: 7. Germline V lookup: CDR1 SGHTA, CDR2 FQGNSA. The CDR3 runs 14 residues. The CDR3 here is CASSLRTRDGEQYF. In nucleotides, the CDR3 is TGTGCCAGCAGCTTACGGACTAGGGATGGCGAGCAGTACTTC.

The chain joins TRBV28 to TRBJ2-5; 8 nucleotides agree with TRBD2. The CDR3 is made up of 14 amino acids. Per germline, CDR1 MDHEN and CDR2 SYDVKM. V lost 3 bases, J lost 4 bases, and 4 bases stayed unmatched. This CDR3 reads CASSLLRGAETQYF. DNA for the CDR3: TGTGCCAGCAGTTTGTTGCGGGGGGCAGAGACCCAGTACTTC.

This clonotype was observed a handful of times. The rearrangement uses TRBV9 and TRBJ2-4; the D gene is possibly TRBD1 (5 bases). Between the trimmed V and J ends, which lost 3 bases and 0 bases, there was a span of 16 bases. The CDR3 extends over 17 amino acids. CDR1 is SGDLS and CDR2 is YYNGEE in the germline V gene. CDR3 residues: CASSGTLDMSAKNIQYF. CDR3 sequence (DNA): TGTGCCAGCAGCGGAACGTTGGACATGTCAGCCAAAAACATTCAGTACTTC.

The gene calls are TRBV5-1 and TRBJ1-3; tentatively, D is TRBD1 (5 bases). Between the trimmed V and J ends, which lost 4 bases and 0 bases, there was a span of 14 bases. This CDR3 comprises 16 residues. The germline gives CDR1 SGHRS, CDR2 YFSETQ. In DNA form, the CDR3 reads TGCGCCAGCAGCGCCTCAGGGTACTCCTCTGGAAACACCATATATTTT. It specifies CASSASGYSSGNTIYF.

This clonotype occurred a few times. CDR3 DNA sequence: TGCGCCAGCAGTAATCGGTCAGTTTCCTACGAGCAGTACTTC. Its protein product is CASSNRSVSYEQYF. V gene TRBV5-1 combines with J gene TRBJ2-7; no clear D gene. The CDR3 is 14 residues long. Trimming left V 5 bases short and J 1 base short, with 13 bases between. CDR1 is SGHRS and CDR2 is YFSETQ in the germline V gene.

The chain uses TRBV20-1 and TRBJ2-5, with 7 positions matching TRBD2. The end of the DNA is better explained by TRBJ2-7, so the J call may be wrong. Germline V CDR1 and CDR2: DFQATT, SNEGSKA (reference sequence). This CDR3 region has 13 residues. CDR3: CSGGWGGSYEQYF. As DNA, the CDR3 is TGCAGTGGCGGCTGGGGAGGGAGCTACGAGCAGTACTTC.